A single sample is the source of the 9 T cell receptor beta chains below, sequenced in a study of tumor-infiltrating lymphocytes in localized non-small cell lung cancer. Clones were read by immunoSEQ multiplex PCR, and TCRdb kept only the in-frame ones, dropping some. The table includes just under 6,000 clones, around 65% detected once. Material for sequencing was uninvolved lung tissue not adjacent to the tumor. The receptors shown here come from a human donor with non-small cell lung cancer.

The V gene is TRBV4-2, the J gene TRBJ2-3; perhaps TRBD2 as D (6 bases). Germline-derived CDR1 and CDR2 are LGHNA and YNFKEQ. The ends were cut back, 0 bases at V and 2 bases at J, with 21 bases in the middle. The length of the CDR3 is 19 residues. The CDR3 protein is CASSQDLGGSGWSTDTQYF. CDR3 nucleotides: TGTGCCAGCAGCCAAGATCTTGGCGGTAGCGGCTGGTCCACAGATACGCAGTATTTT.

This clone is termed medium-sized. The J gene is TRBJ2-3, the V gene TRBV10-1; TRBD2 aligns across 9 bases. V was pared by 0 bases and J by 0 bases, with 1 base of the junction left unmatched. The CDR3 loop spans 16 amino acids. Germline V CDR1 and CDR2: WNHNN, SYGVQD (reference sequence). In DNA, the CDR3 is TGCGCCAGCAGTGAGTCAAGCGGGGGGAGCACAGATACGCAGTATTTT. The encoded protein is CASSESSGGSTDTQYF.

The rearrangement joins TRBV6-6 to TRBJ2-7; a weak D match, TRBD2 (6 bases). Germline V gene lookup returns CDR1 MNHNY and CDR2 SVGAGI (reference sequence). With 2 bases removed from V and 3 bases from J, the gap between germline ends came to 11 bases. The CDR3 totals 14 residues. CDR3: CASSYAGRIYEQYF. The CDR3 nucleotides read TGTGCCAGCAGTTACGCGGGACGAATCTACGAGCAGTACTTC.

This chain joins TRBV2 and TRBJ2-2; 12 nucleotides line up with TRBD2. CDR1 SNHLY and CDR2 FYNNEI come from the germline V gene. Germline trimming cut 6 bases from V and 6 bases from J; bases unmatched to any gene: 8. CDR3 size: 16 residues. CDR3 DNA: TGTGCCAGCAGGCAGCGACTAGCGGGAGTTTCCGGGGAGCTGTTTTTT. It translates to CASRQRLAGVSGELFF.

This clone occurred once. The CDR3 sequence is CASSVRTRDTGELFF. The CDR3 nucleotides are TGTGCCAGCAGTGTTCGGACGCGTGATACCGGGGAGCTGTTTTTT. The chain carries TRBV2 and TRBJ2-2; D unclear. Trimming shortened V by 4 bases and J by 5 bases, and 14 bases separated the two germline ends. Germline V gene data show CDR1 as SNHLY and CDR2 as FYNNEI. The CDR3 extends over 15 amino acids.

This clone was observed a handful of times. The CDR3 here is CASSSRDRGLYGYTF. CDR3 sequence (DNA): TGTGCCAGCAGCTCCCGGGACAGGGGGCTCTATGGCTACACCTTC. V usage is TRBV13 and J usage is TRBJ1-2; 12 bases map to TRBD1. Germline-derived CDR1 and CDR2 are PRHDT and FYEKMQ (reference sequence). The CDR3 consists of 15 residues. The ends lost 4 bases at V and 4 bases at J; junction bases unmatched: 4.

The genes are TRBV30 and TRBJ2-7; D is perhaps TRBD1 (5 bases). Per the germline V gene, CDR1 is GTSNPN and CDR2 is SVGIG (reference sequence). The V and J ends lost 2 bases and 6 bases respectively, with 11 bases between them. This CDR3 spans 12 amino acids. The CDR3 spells CAWSMTATEQYF. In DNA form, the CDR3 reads TGTGCCTGGAGTATGACAGCCACCGAGCAGTACTTC.

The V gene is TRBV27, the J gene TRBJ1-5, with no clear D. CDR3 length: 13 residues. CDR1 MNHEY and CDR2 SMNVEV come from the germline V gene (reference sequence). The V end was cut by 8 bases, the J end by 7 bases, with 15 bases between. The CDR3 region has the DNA TGTGCCAGCTCGTCAGTTCTGTTCCAGCCCCAGCATTTT. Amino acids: CASSSVLFQPQHF.

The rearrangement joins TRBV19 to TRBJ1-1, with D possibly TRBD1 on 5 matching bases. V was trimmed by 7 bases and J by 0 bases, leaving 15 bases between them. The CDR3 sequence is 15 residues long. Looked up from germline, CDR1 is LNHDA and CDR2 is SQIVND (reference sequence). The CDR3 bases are TGTGCCAGTATCCCCCCAGGACACCTGAACACTGAAGCTTTCTTT. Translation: CASIPPGHLNTEAFF.